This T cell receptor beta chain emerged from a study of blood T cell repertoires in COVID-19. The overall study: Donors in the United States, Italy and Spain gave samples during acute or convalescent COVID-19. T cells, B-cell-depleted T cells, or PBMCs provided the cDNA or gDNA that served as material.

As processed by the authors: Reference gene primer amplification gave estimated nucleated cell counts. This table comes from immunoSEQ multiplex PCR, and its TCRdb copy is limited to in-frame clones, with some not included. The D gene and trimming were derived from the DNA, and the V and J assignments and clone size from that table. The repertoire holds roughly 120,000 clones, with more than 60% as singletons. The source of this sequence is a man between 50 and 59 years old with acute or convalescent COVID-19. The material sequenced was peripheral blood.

In DNA, the CDR3 is TGTGCCAGCAGCCAAGAATGGACGGGGACTGAAGCTTTCTTT. Its translation: CASSQEWTGTEAFF. The V call is TRBV3-1 (or the pseudogene TRBV3-2), the J call TRBJ1-1; no definite D call. Germline CDR1 LGHDT, CDR2 YNNKEL (reference sequence). The CDR3 length is 14 residues. V dropped 0 bases and J dropped 5 bases, with 10 bases sitting between them.